This T cell receptor beta chain was observed in a study of T cell repertoires in cytomegalovirus infection. Via MiXCR, TCRdb re-called the reads, giving one row per CDR3 protein. The sample holds roughly 200,000 distinct CDR3 sequences, approximately 18% seen once. Germline CDR1 and CDR2: SGHRS and YFSETQ. V was pared by 1 base and J by 4 bases, with 14 bases between. The CDR3 contains 15 residues. The chain is built from TRBV5-1 and TRBJ1-1, with a weak D call TRBD1 (5 bases). The TCR sequence derives from a human donor in good health (CMV status not recorded). Some clones in this sample may be carry-over from other donors' samples. Sample: CD8+ T cells from PBMCs. The CDR3 sequence: CASSLQGRGSTEAFF. Here the CDR3 DNA reads TGCGCCAGCAGCTTGCAGGGTCGGGGGAGCACTGAAGCTTTCTTT. Complete variable domain (other parts from reference TRBV5-1 and TRBJ1-1): KAGVTQTPRYLIKTRGQQVTLSCSPISGHRSVSWYQQTPGQGLQFLFEYFSETQRNKGNFPGRFSGRQFSNSRSEMNVSTLELGDSALYLCASSLQGRGSTEAFFGQGTRLTVV.